A single T cell receptor beta chain is shown here with its context. The antigen remains undetermined. This entry belongs to a study of cytomegalovirus exposure and HLA in healthy donors. The V segment lost 6 bases and the J segment 5 bases; nucleotides outside the gene matches: 8. The CDR3 runs 15 residues. The germline CDR1 and CDR2 sequences are SNHLY and FYNNEI. The PCR had 60 Vbeta and 13 Jbeta primers. Generated by immunoSEQ multiplex PCR, the TCRdb table keeps only in-frame clones and is missing some. The sample lists roughly 200,000 clones, over 80% occurring once. Study-level findings and limits: As a later analysis showed, a missense DCLRE1C variant was linked to trimming of TCR beta V- and J-genes.

This receptor was obtained from a boy aged 2 to 10 in good health and CMV-seronegative. Sequencing used PBMCs. The chain is built from TRBV2 and TRBJ2-5, with 11 bases identical to TRBD1. CDR3 loop: CASSWTGGSSETQYF. The CDR3, as DNA: TGTGCCAGCAGCTGGACAGGGGGCTCAAGCGAGACCCAGTACTTC. The complete variable domain, with remaining parts taken from reference TRBV2 and TRBJ2-5, reads EPEVTQTPSHQVTQMGQEVILRCVPISNHLYFYWYRQILGQKVEFLVSFYNNEISEKSEIFDDQFSVERPDGSNFTLKIRSTKLEDSAMYFCASSWTGGSSETQYFGPGTRLLVL.